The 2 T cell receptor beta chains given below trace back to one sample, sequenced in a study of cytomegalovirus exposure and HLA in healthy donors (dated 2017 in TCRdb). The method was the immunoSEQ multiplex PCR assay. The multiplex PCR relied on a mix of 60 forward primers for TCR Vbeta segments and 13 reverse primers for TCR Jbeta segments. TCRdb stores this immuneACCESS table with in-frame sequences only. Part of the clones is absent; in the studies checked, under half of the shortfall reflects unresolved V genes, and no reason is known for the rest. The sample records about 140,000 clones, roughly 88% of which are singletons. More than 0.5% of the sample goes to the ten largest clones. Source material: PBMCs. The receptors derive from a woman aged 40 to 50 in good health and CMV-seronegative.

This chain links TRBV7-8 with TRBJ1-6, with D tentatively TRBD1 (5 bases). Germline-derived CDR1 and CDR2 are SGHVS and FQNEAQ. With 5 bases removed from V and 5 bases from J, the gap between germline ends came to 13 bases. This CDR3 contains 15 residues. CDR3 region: CASSLDGGHNSPLHF. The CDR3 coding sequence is TGTGCCAGCAGCCTTGACGGGGGACATAATTCACCCCTCCACTTT.

CDR3 loop: CASSQETRSTDTQYF. The CDR3 region has the DNA TGCGCCAGCAGCCAAGAAACTCGTAGCACAGATACGCAGTATTTT. This chain uses TRBV4-3 with TRBJ2-3; D unclear. CDR1 LGHNA and CDR2 YSLEER come from the germline V gene. Trimming pared 0 bases from V and 0 bases from J, leaving 7 bases between. The CDR3 runs to 15 residues.